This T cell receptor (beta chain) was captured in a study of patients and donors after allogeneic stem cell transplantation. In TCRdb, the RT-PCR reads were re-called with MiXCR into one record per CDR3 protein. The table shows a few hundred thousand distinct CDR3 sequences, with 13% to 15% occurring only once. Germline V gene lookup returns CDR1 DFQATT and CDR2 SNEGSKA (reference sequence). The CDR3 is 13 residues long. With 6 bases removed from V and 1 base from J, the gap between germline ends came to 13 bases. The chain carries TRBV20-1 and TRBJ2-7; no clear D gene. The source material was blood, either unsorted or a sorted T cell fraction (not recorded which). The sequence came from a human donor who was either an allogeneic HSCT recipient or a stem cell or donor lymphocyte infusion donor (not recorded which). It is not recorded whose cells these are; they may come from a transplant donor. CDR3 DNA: TGCAGTGCCGCCCCCCACGTATCCTACGAGCAGTACTTC. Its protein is CSAAPHVSYEQYF.